The clone carrying this T cell receptor (beta chain) occurred many times. TCR beta CDR3 sequences were amplified from RNA transcripts. A first-round RT-PCR of the TCR CDR3 used the HTBI primer set. Each CDR3 protein gets one entry after TCRdb re-called the multiplex PCR reads with MiXCR. The repertoire holds about 290,000 distinct CDR3 sequences, with roughly 19% as singletons. These data are taken from a study of T cells in Graves' hyperthyroidism and ophthalmopathy. Germline V gene sequence: CDR1 SEHNR, CDR2 FQNEAQ (reference sequence). The CDR3 runs 16 residues. V lost 6 bases to trimming and J lost 3 bases; unmatched junction nucleotides: 10.

This TCR derives from a man aged 45-60 years with Graves' ophthalmopathy. The rearrangement joins TRBV7-9 to TRBJ2-7, with 11 positions matching TRBD2. The sequencing input was blood. The CDR3 here is CASRIGSGTSGYEQYF. The CDR3 DNA reads as TGTGCCAGCAGAATAGGATCCGGGACTAGCGGCTACGAGCAGTACTTC.